The 22 T cell receptor beta chains in this list originate from one sample, sequenced in a study of T cell repertoires in cytomegalovirus infection (dated by TCRdb to about 2019). The instrument was an Illumina HiSeq 1500. Clones were called with MiXCR by TCRdb after fastp trimmed the public reads at Q25, and only in-frame beta chains were retained. Rows merge per CDR3 protein into single entries with the most common DNA and genes. This sample gives about 470,000 distinct CDR3 sequences in total; roughly 42% of them show up just once. In total, the top ten clones hold roughly two fifths of the sample. Which antigens these TCRs recognize remains unknown. The sample's treatment or condition, from its label and the paper: in vitro stimulation with specific CMV peptide epitopes to enrich CMV-specific T cells. Sequenced material: cultured PBMCs, taken from culture after CMV antigen stimulation. These receptors were obtained from a human donor in good health (CMV status not recorded). Some clones in this sample may be carry-over from other donors' samples.

The sample holds a few counts of this clonotype. V usage is TRBV7-2 and J usage is TRBJ2-7; 15 bases map to TRBD2. The CDR3 totals 16 residues. Germline V CDR1 and CDR2: SGHTA, FQGNSA. V was pared by 8 bases and J by 0 bases, with 5 bases of the junction left unmatched. CDR3: CASLRTSGGASYEQYF. CDR3 nucleotide sequence: TGTGCCAGCCTCCGGACTAGCGGGGGGGCCTCCTACGAGCAGTACTTC.

The rearrangement joins TRBV7-2 to TRBJ2-7; 10 bases map to TRBD2. The CDR3 is 17 amino acids. Germline values: CDR1 SGHTA, CDR2 FQGNSA. Germline trimming cut 4 bases from V and 3 bases from J; bases unmatched to any gene: 12. The chain's CDR3 is CASSSKAGGPMGYEQYF. CDR3 DNA sequence: TGTGCCAGCAGCTCGAAAGCGGGAGGGCCGATGGGCTACGAGCAGTACTTC.

J is TRBJ2-7 and V is TRBV7-6, with 7 bases fitting TRBD2. Germline V CDR1 and CDR2: SGHVS, FNYEAQ. Trimming cost V 1 base and J 6 bases; bases outside gene matches: 3. CDR3 length: 13 residues. DNA for the CDR3: TGTGCCAGCAGCTTAGGGTGGGAGGGCGAGCAGTACTTC. Protein product: CASSLGWEGEQYF.

Only a few counts were recorded for this clonotype. The J gene is TRBJ2-1, the V gene TRBV24-1, with 7 positions matching TRBD2. CDR3 length: 14 residues. Germline V lookup: CDR1 KGHDR, CDR2 SFDVKD. The V and J ends lost 2 bases and 10 bases, in that order; junction bases with no gene match: 7. DNA of the CDR3: TGTGCCACCAGTGATTCCTGGACTAGGGCCGAGCAGTTCTTC. Translating it yields CATSDSWTRAEQFF.

The V and J genes are TRBV2 and TRBJ1-2; TRBD1 might be the D (5 bases). Germline V gene sequence: CDR1 SNHLY, CDR2 FYNNEI. Trimming stripped 7 bases from V and 1 base from J, with 13 bases between. The CDR3 has 14 amino acids. The CDR3 coding sequence is TGTGCCAGCACTCCCGCCCAGGGTAACTATGGCTACACCTTC. Its translation is CASTPAQGNYGYTF.

This clonotype has a single count. This chain connects TRBV6-5 to TRBJ2-5; the match to TRBD1 covers 9 bases. The CDR3 spans 17 residues. Germline CDR1 and CDR2: MNHEY and SVGAGI. V lost 6 bases to trimming and J lost 1 base; unmatched junction nucleotides: 12. The CDR3 sequence is CASSRAAGQGIQETQYF. The CDR3 DNA is TGTGCCAGCAGCCGAGCCGCGGGACAGGGAATCCAAGAGACCCAGTACTTC.

This clonotype was observed at least ten times. The chain joins TRBV7-2 to TRBJ2-2, with 7 bases identical to TRBD2. CDR1 is SGHTA, CDR2 FQGNSA, per germline. J lost 2 bases, V lost 2 bases, and 2 bases had no gene match. This CDR3 comprises 15 residues. The CDR3 reads CASSLMGLNTGELFF. The CDR3, as DNA: TGTGCCAGCAGCTTAATGGGACTAAACACCGGGGAGCTGTTTTTT.

This chain links TRBV4-1 with TRBJ1-1, with 8 bases matching TRBD1. V trimming: 1 base; J trimming: 5 bases; junction bases outside the gene matches: 3. CDR1 MGHRA and CDR2 YSYEKL come from the germline V gene. The CDR3 sequence is 14 residues long. The CDR3 loop is CASSQVTGGTEAFF. The CDR3 DNA sequence: TGCGCCAGCAGCCAAGTCACAGGGGGTACTGAAGCTTTCTTT.

This clonotype appeared a few times. CDR3 DNA: TGTGCCAGCAGCCAGAGCGGGAGGGCCGGATCGCAGTATTTT. It specifies CASSQSGRAGSQYF. V usage is TRBV7-2 and J usage is TRBJ2-3, with TRBD2 matching over 10 bases. CDR3 length: 14 amino acids. Losses at the gene ends were 5 bases for V and 10 bases for J; bases not matched to a gene: 9. The V gene's germline CDR1 is SGHTA and CDR2 FQGNSA. The variable domain in full, completed from reference TRBV7-2 and TRBJ2-3, reads GAGVSQSPSNKVTEKGKDVELRCDPISGHTALYWYRQSLGQGLEFLIYFQGNSAPDKSGLPSDRFSAERTGGSVSTLTIQRTQQEDSAVYLCASSQSGRAGSQYFGPGTRLTVL.

The V call is TRBV7-6, the J call TRBJ1-1; D call uncertain. CDR1 and CDR2 from the germline V gene are SGHVS and FNYEAQ. This CDR3 is built from 15 residues. V lost 5 bases to trimming and J lost 3 bases, with 16 bases between them. CDR3 nucleotides: TGTGCCAGCAGCACCACCGGGAGGGAAGACACTGAAGCTTTCTTT. Residues: CASSTTGREDTEAFF.

This chain links TRBV12-3 or TRBV12-4 with TRBJ2-6; unclear D gene. CDR3 length equals 15 residues. V was trimmed by 6 bases and J by 0 bases, leaving 9 bases between them. CDR3 bases: TGTGCCAGCAGGGTCTTCGGCTCTGGGGCCAACGTCCTGACTTTC. This codes for CASRVFGSGANVLTF.

V usage is TRBV28 and J usage is TRBJ2-2, with D possibly TRBD2 on 6 matching bases. Germline V gene data show CDR1 as MDHEN and CDR2 as SYDVKM. Trimming cost V 6 bases and J 5 bases, with 22 bases left between them. CDR3 length: 17 amino acids. CDR3 sequence reads: CASRRTGSRGWTGELFF. The CDR3 nucleotides are TGTGCCAGCAGACGAACCGGGAGCCGGGGGTGGACCGGGGAGCTGTTTTTT.

The chain links TRBV7-2 to TRBJ1-6, with D possibly matching TRBD1 (5 bases). The germline CDR1 and CDR2 sequences are SGHTA and FQGNSA. The CDR3 covers 15 residues. Trimming stripped 5 bases from V and 6 bases from J, with 14 bases between. CDR3 sequence reads: CASSPGSSLNSPLHF. CDR3 DNA: TGTGCCAGCAGCCCAGGGTCATCCCTTAATTCACCCCTCCACTTT.

The genes are TRBV25-1 and TRBJ1-5; unclear D gene. The CDR3 covers 15 residues. V was clipped by 1 base and J by 9 bases, with 16 bases between them. Germline V gives CDR1 MGHDK, CDR2 SYGVNS. The CDR3, as DNA: TGTGCCAGCAGTGAATCGGGGAGGTCCTGGGGGCCCCAGCATTTT. Amino acid sequence: CASSESGRSWGPQHF.

This clonotype has a handful of counts. The CDR3 bases are TGTGCCAGCAGCATCCTAGGGGGCCCACCCACGGGGAATGAGCAGTTCTTC. Encoded protein: CASSILGGPPTGNEQFF. This chain uses TRBV11-2 with TRBJ2-1; 7 positions match TRBD1. V gave up 5 bases and J gave up 7 bases; unmatched junction bases: 17. CDR1 and CDR2 (germline): SGHAT, FQNNGV. This CDR3 is built from 17 residues.

This clonotype was seen a handful of times. The rearrangement joins TRBV7-2 to TRBJ1-5; the D is unclear. V was trimmed by 1 base and J by 2 bases, leaving 12 bases between them. This CDR3 comprises 16 residues. Germline assignment: CDR1 SGHTA and CDR2 FQGNSA. The CDR3 here is CASSLELAGRNQPQHF. The CDR3 bases are TGTGCCAGCAGCTTAGAGTTGGCAGGCCGCAATCAGCCCCAGCATTTT.

The rearrangement uses TRBV19 and TRBJ2-1; D might be TRBD1 (6 bases). Germline assignment: CDR1 LNHDA and CDR2 SQIVND (reference sequence). The CDR3 has 14 amino acids. V lost 6 bases, J lost 7 bases, and 16 bases lay in between. CDR3 coding DNA: TGTGCCAGTAGCCCTATGGACAGCCCGAATGAGCAGTTCTTC. Translating gives CASSPMDSPNEQFF.

This clonotype appeared a few times. This sequence joins TRBV11-2 and TRBJ2-1; TRBD2 aligns across 11 bases. V lost 0 bases to trimming and J lost 7 bases; unmatched junction nucleotides: 5. The CDR3 totals 16 residues. Germline loops: CDR1 SGHAT, CDR2 FQNNGV. The CDR3 is CASSLELAGVDNEQFF. In DNA form, the CDR3 reads TGTGCCAGCAGCTTAGAACTAGCGGGAGTAGATAATGAGCAGTTCTTC.

The chain combines TRBV2 with TRBJ1-1; no clear D gene. CDR1 and CDR2 (germline): SNHLY, FYNNEI. The CDR3 length is 14 residues. The germline V and J ends were trimmed by 7 bases and 5 bases, with 17 bases remaining between them. In DNA, the CDR3 is TGTGCCAGCATTGAGGAGGTTTCTAGGACTGAAGCTTTCTTT. Translated, it gives CASIEEVSRTEAFF.

The rearrangement uses TRBV19 and TRBJ2-7; the match to TRBD1 covers 8 bases. Germline assignment: CDR1 LNHDA and CDR2 SQIVND (reference sequence). V gave up 3 bases and J gave up 6 bases; unmatched junction bases: 7. The CDR3 contains 14 residues. The chain's CDR3 is CASSIEAGGGEQYF. In nucleotides, the CDR3 is TGTGCCAGTAGTATCGAGGCAGGGGGCGGCGAGCAGTACTTC. The full variable domain, its missing parts supplied by reference TRBV19 and TRBJ2-7, is DGGITQSPKYLFRKEGQNVTLSCEQNLNHDAMYWYRQDPGQGLRLIYYSQIVNDFQKGDIAEGYSVSREKKESFPLTVTSAQKNPTAFYLCASSIEAGGGEQYFGPGTRLTVT.

This rearrangement joins TRBV10-3 to TRBJ2-7; D assignment may be TRBD1 or TRBD2 (5 bases each). Per the germline V gene, CDR1 is ENHRY and CDR2 is SYGVKD. V lost 9 bases and J lost 2, with 8 bases in between. The CDR3 is 11 residues long. CDR3 residues: CAIGTTYEQYF. The CDR3 DNA is TGTGCCATTGGGACCACCTACGAGCAGTACTTC.

The chain uses TRBV5-1 and TRBJ2-7, with a weak D call TRBD1 (5 bases). V lost 5 bases to trimming and J lost 2 bases, with 11 bases between them. Germline CDR1 SGHRS, CDR2 YFSETQ. The CDR3 is 13 residues long. The CDR3 DNA reads as TGCGCCAGCAGGACAGAAGTTCCCTACGAGCAGTACTTC. This encodes CASRTEVPYEQYF.